This T cell receptor (beta chain) was observed in a study of follicular helper T cells after annual influenza vaccination. Study details: Across the 2013-2014, 2014-2015 and 2015-2016 vaccination seasons, some subjects were resampled.

CDR1 and CDR2 (germline): SGHAT, FQNNGV. The CDR3 consists of 11 residues. V dropped 2 bases and J dropped 7 bases, with 3 bases sitting between them. The sample's time point: 2015-2016 season, pre-vaccination. Data came from immunoSEQ multiplex PCR; TCRdb stores just in-frame clones and leaves some out. The table includes fewer than 11,000 clones, over 70% detected once. Material: CXCR5+ CD38- circulating T follicular helper cells from blood, obtained on the day of influenza vaccination. Subset specified: circulating Tfh, non-naive CD4+CXCR5+PD-1+ (ICOS+CD38+ or ICOS-CD38-). The rearrangement joins TRBV11-2 to TRBJ2-1; D unclear. The receptor was derived from an adult who received the influenza vaccine. The CDR3 spells CASSLFNEQFF. As DNA, the CDR3 is TGTGCCAGCAGCTTATTTAATGAGCAGTTCTTC.